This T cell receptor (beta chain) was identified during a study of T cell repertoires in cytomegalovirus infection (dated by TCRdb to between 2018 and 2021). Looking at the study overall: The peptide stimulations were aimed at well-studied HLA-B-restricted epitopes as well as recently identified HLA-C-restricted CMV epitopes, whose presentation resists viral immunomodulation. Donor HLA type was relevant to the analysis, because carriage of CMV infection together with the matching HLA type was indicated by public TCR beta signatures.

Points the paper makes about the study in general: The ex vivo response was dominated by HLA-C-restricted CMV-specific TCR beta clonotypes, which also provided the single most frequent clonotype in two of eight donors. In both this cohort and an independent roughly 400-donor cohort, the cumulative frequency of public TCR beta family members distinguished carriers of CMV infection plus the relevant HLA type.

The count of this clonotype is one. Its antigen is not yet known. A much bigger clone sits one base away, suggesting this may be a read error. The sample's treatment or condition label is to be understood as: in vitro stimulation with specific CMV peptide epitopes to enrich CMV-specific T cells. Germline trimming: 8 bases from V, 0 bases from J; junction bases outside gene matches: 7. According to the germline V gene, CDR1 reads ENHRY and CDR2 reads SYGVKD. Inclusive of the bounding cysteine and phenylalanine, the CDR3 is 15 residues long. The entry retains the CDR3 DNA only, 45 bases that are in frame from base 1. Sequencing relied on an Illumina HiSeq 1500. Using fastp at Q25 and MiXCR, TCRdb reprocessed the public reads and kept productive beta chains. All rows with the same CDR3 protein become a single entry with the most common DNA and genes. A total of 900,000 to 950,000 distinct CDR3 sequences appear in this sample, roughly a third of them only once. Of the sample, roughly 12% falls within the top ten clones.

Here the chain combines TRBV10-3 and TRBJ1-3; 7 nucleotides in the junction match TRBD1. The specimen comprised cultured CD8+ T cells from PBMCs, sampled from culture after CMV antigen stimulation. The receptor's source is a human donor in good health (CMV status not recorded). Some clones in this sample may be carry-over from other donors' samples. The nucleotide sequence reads TGTGCCATCCGACAGGGACACCACTCTGGAAACACCATATATTTT. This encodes CAIRQGHHSGNTIYF.